This TCR beta chain stems from a study of CD8+CD57+ T cells in acquired aplastic anemia. Looking at the study overall: Quantities of DNA derived from sorted CD4+ and CD8+ cells averaged about 3.2 ug. Study-level findings and limits: A set of approximately 30 CD8+ CDR3 sequences was shared between patients and controls, and these sequences appeared highly expressed in patients.

For sequencing, patients were chosen who had shown expansion of CD8+CD57+ cells by flow cytometry. Profiles of TCR beta VDJ and CDR3 were generated from a genomic DNA template. Each CDR3 protein is one row after TCRdb ran MiXCR on the reads. The table records 150,000 or so distinct CDR3 sequences, around half of them present only once. This clonotype showed up just a few times. Its antigen is as yet unknown. The V and J ends lost 3 bases and 3 bases respectively, with 18 bases between them. This CDR3 comprises 16 residues. CDR1 is SQVTM and CDR2 is ANQGSEA in the germline V gene. This receptor was obtained from a human donor with aplastic anemia. Specimen: sorted CD4+, CD8+, or CD8+CD57+ T cells (not recorded which) from PBMCs. The chain couples TRBV29-1 to TRBJ2-1; D tentatively fits TRBD1 or TRBD2 (6 bases each). Here the CDR3 DNA reads TGCAGCGTTGATACCCCTGGAGGGACACTCTACAATGAGCAGTTCTTC. This codes for CSVDTPGGTLYNEQFF.